One sample yielded the 18 T cell receptor beta chains listed below, sequenced in a study of T cell changes during pregnancy in multiple sclerosis. The protocol was immunoSEQ multiplex PCR, while the TCRdb copy is restricted to in-frame clones and leaves out a portion. The table shows roughly 40,000 clones, with about nine tenths occurring only once. The source material was CD4+ T cells from peripheral blood mononuclear cells, sampled in the first trimester of pregnancy. Source of these receptors: a female donor with multiple sclerosis, enrolled in a pregnancy study.

V usage is TRBV6-5 and J usage is TRBJ1-5; 7 bases match TRBD1. The V and J ends lost 4 bases and 7 bases, in that order; junction bases with no gene match: 7. Germline loops: CDR1 MNHEY, CDR2 SVGAGI. This CDR3 has 14 amino acids. The CDR3 nucleotides are TGTGCCAGCAGTTTCACAGGGGTCCTACAGCCCCAGCATTTT. This codes for CASSFTGVLQPQHF.

This chain joins TRBV7-2 and TRBJ1-1; maybe TRBD1 (6 bases). The CDR3 extends over 15 amino acids. Germline loops: CDR1 SGHTA, CDR2 FQGNSA. Trimming stripped 5 bases from V and 5 bases from J, with 18 bases between. This CDR3 reads CASSTSPGQRTEAFF. As DNA, the CDR3 is TGTGCCAGCAGCACTAGTCCGGGACAAAGGACTGAAGCTTTCTTT.

The chain is built from TRBV7-9 and TRBJ2-5; the D gene is possibly TRBD2 (6 bases). V shed 0 bases and J shed 1 base, with 12 bases lying between them. CDR1 and CDR2 (germline): SEHNR, FQNEAQ (reference sequence). The CDR3 sequence is 16 residues long. CDR3 bases: TGTGCCAGCAGCTTAGCACCTGCGGGATCCCAAGAGACCCAGTACTTC. Its protein is CASSLAPAGSQETQYF.

This chain uses TRBV20-1 with TRBJ2-1; D possibly corresponds to TRBD2 (5 bases). CDR1 is DFQATT and CDR2 is SNEGSKA in the germline V gene (reference sequence). Between the trimmed V and J ends, which lost 3 bases and 7 bases, there was a span of 7 bases. The CDR3 sequence is 11 residues long. CDR3 sequence (DNA): TGCAGTGCTAGTTGGGAGAATGAGCAGTTCTTC. Translation: CSASWENEQFF.

The CDR3 DNA follows: TGTGCCAGCAGTGAATCGCGGACAGTCCTTAATGAAAAACTGTTTTTT. This sequence encodes CASSESRTVLNEKLFF. The rearrangement joins TRBV25-1 to TRBJ1-4; weak D call: TRBD1 (6 bases). The CDR3 has 16 amino acids. The V and J ends lost 1 base and 4 bases respectively, with 13 bases between them. Per the germline V gene, CDR1 is MGHDK and CDR2 is SYGVNS.

The V call is TRBV29-1, the J call TRBJ1-2; 8 nucleotides line up with TRBD1. CDR1 is SQVTM and CDR2 is ANQGSEA in the germline V gene. V lost 7 bases and J lost 2; bases outside the gene matches: 6. This CDR3 is 13 amino acids long. CDR3 bases: TGCAGCGGTGGCCGACAGGGGAACTATGGCTACACCTTC. Translating gives CSGGRQGNYGYTF.

J is TRBJ2-7 and V is TRBV19, with a possible D match to TRBD1 (6 bases). The CDR3 has 14 residues. With 4 bases removed from V and 3 bases from J, the gap between germline ends came to 13 bases. Looked up from germline, CDR1 is LNHDA and CDR2 is SQIVND (reference sequence). The CDR3 here is CASSTTGQSYEQYF. CDR3 nucleotides: TGTGCCAGTAGTACGACCGGACAGAGCTACGAGCAGTACTTC.

This clone appeared a few times. The V and J genes are TRBV12-5 and TRBJ1-1, with TRBD1 identical over 7 bases. This CDR3 spans 11 amino acids. The germline gives CDR1 LGHNT, CDR2 FRNRAP. The V segment lost 4 bases and the J segment 11 bases; nucleotides outside the gene matches: 4. CDR3 DNA: TGTGCTAGTGGTTCGACAGGGTTGGCTTTCTTT. This translates into CASGSTGLAFF.

The chain carries TRBV6-4 and TRBJ1-2; perhaps TRBD1 as D (6 bases). V lost 0 bases, J lost 6 bases, and 17 bases lay in between. Germline V gene data show CDR1 as MRHNA and CDR2 as SNTAGT. This CDR3 comprises 16 residues. CDR3 sequence: CASSDSGGRGGHGYTF. CDR3 in DNA: TGTGCCAGCAGTGACTCCGGCGGCAGGGGTGGGCATGGCTACACCTTC.

This clone was found once. V usage is TRBV10-3 and J usage is TRBJ2-5; TRBD1 agrees at 7 bases. This CDR3 has 13 residues. Germline V gene sequence: CDR1 ENHRY, CDR2 SYGVKD. Trimming at V came to 5 bases and at J to 2 bases, leaving 2 bases not matched to a gene. CDR3 in amino acids: CAISMGQQETQYF. The DNA for the CDR3 is TGTGCCATCAGTATGGGACAGCAAGAGACCCAGTACTTC.

The CDR3 here is CASSQVGLAGGMDEQFF. The CDR3, as DNA: TGTGCCAGCAGCCAAGTTGGCCTAGCGGGAGGGATGGATGAGCAGTTCTTC. The chain links TRBV4-2 to TRBJ2-1, with 12 bases that match TRBD2. Germline lookup yields CDR1 LGHNA and CDR2 YNFKEQ. This CDR3 contains 17 residues. V gave up 1 base and J gave up 8 bases; unmatched junction bases: 9.

This chain connects TRBV5-1 to TRBJ1-2; TRBD1 might be the D (6 bases). V dropped 4 bases and J dropped 8 bases, with 18 bases sitting between them. There are 14 residues in the CDR3. Germline V lookup: CDR1 SGHRS, CDR2 YFSETQ. The CDR3 here is CASSTVAGASGYTF. In DNA form, the CDR3 reads TGCGCCAGCAGCACGGTGGCAGGGGCCTCGGGCTACACCTTC.

This chain uses TRBV10-2 with TRBJ1-5, with D possibly being TRBD1 (5 bases). V was pared by 3 bases and J by 6 bases, with 15 bases between. This CDR3 contains 15 residues. Germline V gene lookup returns CDR1 WSHSY and CDR2 SAAADI. The CDR3: CASSDFLGGGQPQHF. As DNA, the CDR3 is TGCGCCAGCAGTGATTTTTTGGGGGGAGGTCAGCCCCAGCATTTT.

V usage is TRBV5-1 and J usage is TRBJ2-7, with D possibly being TRBD1 (5 bases). V was pared by 5 bases and J by 2 bases, with 11 bases between. The V gene's germline CDR1 is SGHRS and CDR2 YFSETQ. This CDR3 spans 13 amino acids. The chain's CDR3 is CASRFQGTYEQYF. Written as DNA, the CDR3 is TGCGCCAGCAGATTCCAGGGTACCTACGAGCAGTACTTC. Combining the CDR3 with reference TRBV5-1 and TRBJ2-7 gives the whole variable domain KAGVTQTPRYLIKTRGQQVTLSCSPISGHRSVSWYQQTPGQGLQFLFEYFSETQRNKGNFPGRFSGRQFSNSRSEMNVSTLELGDSALYLCASRFQGTYEQYFGPGTRLTVT.

J is TRBJ1-2 and V is TRBV19; unclear D gene. The CDR3 is 13 residues long. V lost 6 bases and J lost 8, with 16 bases in between. The germline gives CDR1 LNHDA, CDR2 SQIVND (reference sequence). CDR3 residues: CASSGDFMRGYTF. The DNA of the CDR3 is TGTGCCAGTAGCGGAGACTTCATGCGGGGCTACACCTTC.

CDR3 DNA: TGTGCCAGCTCACCGACAGGGGAGAACACTGAAGCTTTCTTT. This translates into CASSPTGENTEAFF. V gene TRBV18 combines with J gene TRBJ1-1, with 8 bases identical to TRBD1. The CDR3 extends over 14 amino acids. V gave up 3 bases and J gave up 1 base; unmatched junction bases: 1. Germline V lookup: CDR1 KGHSH, CDR2 LQKENI.

The chain joins TRBV7-2 to TRBJ2-7; TRBD2 might be the D (6 bases). Germline V CDR1 and CDR2: SGHTA, FQGNSA. This CDR3 has 15 amino acids. The germline V and J ends were trimmed by 3 bases and 2 bases, with 14 bases remaining between them. The CDR3 DNA follows: TGTGCCAGCAGCTTGGACCCCGGGGGACCCTACGAGCAGTACTTC. It is translated as CASSLDPGGPYEQYF.

This clone was observed a single time. The V and J genes are TRBV4-1 and TRBJ2-1; TRBD2 agrees at 7 bases. Trimming took 0 bases from V and 2 from J; bases not matched to a gene: 4. Germline loops: CDR1 MGHRA, CDR2 YSYEKL. The length of the CDR3 is 16 residues. DNA of the CDR3: TGCGCCAGCAGCCAAGATCCAGCGGGACCCTACAATGAGCAGTTCTTC. Translation gives CASSQDPAGPYNEQFF.